A single sample gave rise to the 4 T cell receptor beta chains below, sequenced in a study of radiation and T cells in renal cell carcinoma. Clones were sequenced by immunoSEQ multiplex PCR, and TCRdb holds only the in-frame ones, with some missing. Among 140,000 to 150,000 clones listed, 88% were seen once. Time point in this sample: baseline pretreatment blood. Treatment reported: 15 Gy SBRT to primary tumor, nephrectomy 4 weeks later. The input for sequencing was blood, taken from a patient whose treatment included radiotherapy and nephrectomy. The source is a woman aged 70 to 79 with renal cell carcinoma.

The chain carries TRBV5-6 and TRBJ2-6; D not resolved. CDR3 length equals 15 residues. CDR1 is SGHDT, CDR2 YYEEEE, per germline. V gave up 0 bases and J gave up 0 bases, with 4 bases separating them. CDR3 bases: TGTGCCAGCAGCTTGGACATCTCTGGGGCCAACGTCCTGACTTTC. The encoded protein is CASSLDISGANVLTF.

This clone turned up a few times. The chain combines TRBV28 with TRBJ2-1, with a tentative D call TRBD1 (7 bases). The CDR3 has 16 residues. Deletions cut 4 bases from V and 6 bases from J, with 19 bases between. Looked up from germline, CDR1 is MDHEN and CDR2 is SYDVKM. CDR3 protein: CASSSEGASHRNEQFF. The DNA for the CDR3 is TGTGCCAGCAGTTCGGAGGGGGCTAGTCATCGCAATGAGCAGTTCTTC.

As DNA, the CDR3 is TGTGCCAGCAAAGACGGGGGCAATCAGCCCCAGCATTTT. Its translation: CASKDGGNQPQHF. V usage is TRBV6-5 and J usage is TRBJ1-5; no clear D gene. The CDR3 loop spans 13 amino acids. Germline-derived CDR1 and CDR2 are MNHEY and SVGAGI. The V gene lost 7 bases and the J gene lost 2 bases, with 9 bases spanning the gap.

J is TRBJ2-4 and V is TRBV30; D not certain. V lost 0 bases and J lost 3, with 9 bases in between. Germline CDR1 GTSNPN, CDR2 SVGIG (reference sequence). The CDR3 runs to 14 residues. The CDR3 spells CAWSVEFVKNIQYF. CDR3 nucleotides: TGTGCCTGGAGTGTGGAGTTTGTCAAAAACATTCAGTACTTC.